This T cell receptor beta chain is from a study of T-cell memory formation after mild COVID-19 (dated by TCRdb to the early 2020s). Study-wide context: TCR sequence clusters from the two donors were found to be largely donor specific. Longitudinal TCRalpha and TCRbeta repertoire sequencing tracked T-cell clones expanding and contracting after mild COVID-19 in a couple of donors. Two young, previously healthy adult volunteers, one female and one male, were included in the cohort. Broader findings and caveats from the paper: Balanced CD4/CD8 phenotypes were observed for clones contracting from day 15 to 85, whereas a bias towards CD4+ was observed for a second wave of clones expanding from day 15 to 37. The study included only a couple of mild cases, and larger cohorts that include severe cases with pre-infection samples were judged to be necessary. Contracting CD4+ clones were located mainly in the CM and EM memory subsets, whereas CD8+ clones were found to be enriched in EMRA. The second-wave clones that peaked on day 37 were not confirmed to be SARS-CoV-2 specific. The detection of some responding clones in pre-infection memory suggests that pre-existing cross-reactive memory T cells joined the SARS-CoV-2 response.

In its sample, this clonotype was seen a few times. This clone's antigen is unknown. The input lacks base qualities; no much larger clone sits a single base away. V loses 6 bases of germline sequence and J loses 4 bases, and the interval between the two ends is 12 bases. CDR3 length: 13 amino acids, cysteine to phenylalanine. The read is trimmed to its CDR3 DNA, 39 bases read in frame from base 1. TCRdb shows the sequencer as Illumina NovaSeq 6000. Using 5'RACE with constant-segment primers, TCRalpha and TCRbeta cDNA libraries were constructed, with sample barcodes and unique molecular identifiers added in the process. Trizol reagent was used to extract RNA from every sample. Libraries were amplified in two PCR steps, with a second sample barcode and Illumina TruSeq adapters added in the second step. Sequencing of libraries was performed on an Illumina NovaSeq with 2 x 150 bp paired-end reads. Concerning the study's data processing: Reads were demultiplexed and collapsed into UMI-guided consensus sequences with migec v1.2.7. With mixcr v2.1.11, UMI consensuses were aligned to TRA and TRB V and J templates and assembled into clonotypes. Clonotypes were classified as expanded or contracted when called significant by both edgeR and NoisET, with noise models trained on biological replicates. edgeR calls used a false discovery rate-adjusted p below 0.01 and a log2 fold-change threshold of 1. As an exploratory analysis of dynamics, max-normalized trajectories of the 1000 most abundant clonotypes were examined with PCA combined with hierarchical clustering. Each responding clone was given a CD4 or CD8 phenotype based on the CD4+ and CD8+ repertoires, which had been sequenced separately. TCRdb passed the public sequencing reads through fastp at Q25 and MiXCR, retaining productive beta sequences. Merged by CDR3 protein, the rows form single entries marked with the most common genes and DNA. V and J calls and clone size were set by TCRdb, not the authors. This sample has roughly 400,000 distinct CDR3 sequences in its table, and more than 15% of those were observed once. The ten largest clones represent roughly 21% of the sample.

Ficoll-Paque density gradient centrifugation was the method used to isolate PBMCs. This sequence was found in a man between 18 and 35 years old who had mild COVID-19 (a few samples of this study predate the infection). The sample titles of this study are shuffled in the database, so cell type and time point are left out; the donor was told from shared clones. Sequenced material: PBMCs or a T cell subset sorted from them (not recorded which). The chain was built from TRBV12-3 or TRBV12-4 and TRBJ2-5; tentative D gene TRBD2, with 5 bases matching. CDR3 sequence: CASRAGLLETQYF. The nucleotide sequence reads TGTGCCAGCAGGGCGGGCCTTTTAGAGACCCAGTACTTC.